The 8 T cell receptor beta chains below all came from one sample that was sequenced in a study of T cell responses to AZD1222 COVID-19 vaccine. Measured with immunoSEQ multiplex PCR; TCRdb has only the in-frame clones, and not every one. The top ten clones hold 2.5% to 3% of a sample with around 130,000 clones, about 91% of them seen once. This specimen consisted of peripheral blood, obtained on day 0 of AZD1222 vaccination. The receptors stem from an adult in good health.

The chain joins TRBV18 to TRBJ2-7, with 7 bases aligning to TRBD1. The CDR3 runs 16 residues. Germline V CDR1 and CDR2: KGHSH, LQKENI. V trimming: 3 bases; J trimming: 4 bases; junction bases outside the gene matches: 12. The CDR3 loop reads CASSPPPTGKSYEQYF. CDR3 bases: TGTGCCAGCTCACCTCCGCCGACAGGGAAGTCGTACGAGCAGTACTTC.

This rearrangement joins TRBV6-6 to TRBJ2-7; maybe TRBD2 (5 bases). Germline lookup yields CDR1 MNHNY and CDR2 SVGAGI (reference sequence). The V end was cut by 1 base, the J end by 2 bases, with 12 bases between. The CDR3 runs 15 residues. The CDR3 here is CASSYLGRPPYEQYF. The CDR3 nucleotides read TGTGCCAGCAGTTACTTAGGGAGACCTCCCTACGAGCAGTACTTC.

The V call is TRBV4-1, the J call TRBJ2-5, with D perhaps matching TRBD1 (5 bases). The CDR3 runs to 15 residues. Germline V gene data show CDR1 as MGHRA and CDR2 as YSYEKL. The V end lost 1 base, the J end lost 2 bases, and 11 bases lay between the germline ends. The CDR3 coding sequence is TGCGCCAGCAGCCAAGGCGCAGGGTTGCAAGAGACCCAGTACTTC. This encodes CASSQGAGLQETQYF.

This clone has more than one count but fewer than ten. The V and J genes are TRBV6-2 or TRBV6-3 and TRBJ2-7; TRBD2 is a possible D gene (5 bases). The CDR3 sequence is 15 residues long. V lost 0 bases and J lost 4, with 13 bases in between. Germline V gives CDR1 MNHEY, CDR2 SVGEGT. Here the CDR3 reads CASSYSMEAGYEQYF. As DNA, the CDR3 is TGTGCCAGCAGTTACTCAATGGAGGCTGGATACGAGCAGTACTTC.

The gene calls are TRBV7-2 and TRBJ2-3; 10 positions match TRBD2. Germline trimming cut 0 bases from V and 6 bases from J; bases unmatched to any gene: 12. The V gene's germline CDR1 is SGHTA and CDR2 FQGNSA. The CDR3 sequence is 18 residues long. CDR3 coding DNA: TGTGCCAGCAGCTTAGCGTCCCTAGCGGGAGCTGGGAGGGATACGCAGTATTTT. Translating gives CASSLASLAGAGRDTQYF. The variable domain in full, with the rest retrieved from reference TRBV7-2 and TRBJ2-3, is GAGVSQSPSNKVTEKGKDVELRCDPISGHTALYWYRQSLGQGLEFLIYFQGNSAPDKSGLPSDRFSAERTGGSVSTLTIQRTQQEDSAVYLCASSLASLAGAGRDTQYFGPGTRLTVL.

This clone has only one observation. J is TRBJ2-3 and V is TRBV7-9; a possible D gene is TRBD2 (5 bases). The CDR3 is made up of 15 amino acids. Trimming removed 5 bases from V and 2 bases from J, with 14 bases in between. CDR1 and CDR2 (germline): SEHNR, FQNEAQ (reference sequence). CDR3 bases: TGTGCCAGCAGCCCACCCAGCGGCCTCACAGATACGCAGTATTTT. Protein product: CASSPPSGLTDTQYF.

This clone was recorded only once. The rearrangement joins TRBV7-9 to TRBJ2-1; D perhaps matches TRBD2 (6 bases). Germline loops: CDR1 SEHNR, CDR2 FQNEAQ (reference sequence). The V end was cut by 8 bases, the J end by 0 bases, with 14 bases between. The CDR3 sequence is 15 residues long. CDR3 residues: CASGTVGSSYNEQFF. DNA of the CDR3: TGTGCCAGCGGGACGGTCGGGAGCTCCTACAATGAGCAGTTCTTC. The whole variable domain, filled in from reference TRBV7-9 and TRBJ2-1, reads DTGVSQNPRHKITKRGQNVTFRCDPISEHNRLYWYRQTLGQGPEFLTYFQNEAQLEKSRLLSDRFSAERPKGSFSTLEIQRTEQGDSAMYLCASGTVGSSYNEQFFGPGTRLTVL.

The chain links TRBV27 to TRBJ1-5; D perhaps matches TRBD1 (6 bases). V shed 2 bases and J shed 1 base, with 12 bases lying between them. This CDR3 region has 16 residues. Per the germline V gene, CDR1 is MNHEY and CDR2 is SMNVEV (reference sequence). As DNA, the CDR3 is TGTGCCAGCAGTTTAAGGGGGACGGACAGCAATCAGCCCCAGCATTTT. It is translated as CASSLRGTDSNQPQHF.